This TCR beta chain was observed in a study of T cells after yellow fever vaccination. Study findings and constraints: CD4 and CD8 compartments shared a small share of clonotypes. In post-booster samples, most primary-vaccination clones reappeared (around 95% CD4, approximately 91% CD8). Weaker, the secondary response peaked sooner, at day 5 versus 15.

The CDR3 contains 13 residues. Germline V gene data show CDR1 as SNHLY and CDR2 as FYNNEI. Trimming removed 6 bases from V and 3 bases from J; junction bases left unmatched: 4. Template switching with 5'RACE generated the TCR cDNA and added a universal primer site and UMIs. TCRdb recomputed calls from the 5' RACE reads with MiXCR, one row per CDR3 protein. The table has about 58,000 distinct CDR3 sequences, about 6.6% seen once. As regards this clonotype: Its antigen is currently unknown.

The V call is TRBV2, the J call TRBJ1-2; 7 bases match TRBD1. The origin of this receptor is a young man who received the YFV17D yellow fever vaccine. The material sequenced was CD8+ T cells sorted from PBMCs, taken on the day of the first yellow fever vaccination. The CDR3 DNA reads as TGTGCCAGCAGCGACAGGGCTTACTATGGCTACACCTTC. Residues: CASSDRAYYGYTF.